This TCR beta chain comes out of a study of blood T cell repertoires in COVID-19. Original handling: Reference gene primer amplification in the assay estimated nucleated cell counts. TCRdb's copy holds only in-frame clones and misses some; the assay was immunoSEQ multiplex PCR. V, J and clone size were drawn from that table, and D and trimming were deduced from the DNA. The sample carries about 220,000 clones, 82% recorded once. The germline CDR1 and CDR2 sequences are SGDLS and YYNGEE. The CDR3 has 15 residues. With 3 bases removed from V and 4 bases from J, the gap between germline ends came to 16 bases.

The specimen was peripheral blood. The receptor was derived from an elderly woman with acute or convalescent COVID-19. The chain combines TRBV9 with TRBJ1-2; D is perhaps TRBD1 (5 bases). This CDR3 reads CASSAMGSGSYGYTF. CDR3 DNA sequence: TGTGCCAGCAGCGCCATGGGCTCAGGGTCCTATGGCTACACCTTC.